This T cell receptor (beta chain) was retrieved from a study of identical twins listed by TCRdb under 2016. For the wider study: The study deep-sequenced TCR alpha and beta repertoires from monozygotic twins, unrelated adults of various ages and cord blood to test whether fetal clonotypes persist. Replicate twin experiments were performed at different times using different library preparation protocols to rule out contamination.

This clonotype was counted a few times. What antigen it recognizes has not been identified. No base quality information exists; no much larger clone differs at one position. Only healthy Caucasian donors were included. The twin cohort comprised three pairs of female monozygotic twins, all aged about 18 to 29 years. CD4+ and CD8+ T cell populations were isolated with positive isolation kits from Invitrogen. V loses 7 bases at its end and J loses 4 bases; junction bases beyond the gene matches: 11. The germline V gene yields MGHRA for CDR1 and YSYEKL for CDR2. CDR3 length: 15 amino acids, cysteine to phenylalanine. Only the CDR3 DNA stays, 45 bases, in frame from base 1. Study-wide conclusions, independent of this receptor: The excess sharing between twins in beta out-of-frame sequences was weaker because fewer shared sequences reduced the signal-to-noise ratio. Conclusions relied on cross-sectional statistical analysis, since the same donors could not be followed over many years. Recombination models systematically underestimated out-of-frame TCR alpha sharing in monozygotic twins but agreed with sharing between unrelated individuals. Invariant T cells such as MAIT and iNKT could partly confound zero-insertion analyses, although diverse VJ usage argued against such confounding for most clonotypes. Out-of-frame TCR alpha sequences shared between twins showed an excess of low generation-probability sequences compared with coincidental sharing between unrelated individuals. Fewer insertions were carried by abundant cord blood beta clonotypes; a weaker similar trend was observed in young adult naive repertoires, while no such trend was observed in memory repertoires.

Library preparation used 5' RACE. Sequencing used an Illumina HiSeq 2000. A universal primer binding site was added through template switching, and the final cDNA carried a unique molecular identifier so that TCR cDNA molecules could be counted accurately. First-strand cDNA for TCR alpha and beta chains was synthesized from specific primers in the conserved constant-segment region. To control for contamination, each cDNA library was double barcoded with a SMART-Mk sample barcode plus Illumina barcodes. TruSeq adapter sequences and Illumina sample barcodes were added in two successive PCR steps. TCR alpha and beta cDNA libraries were sequenced on the Illumina HiSeq platform with custom primers. For the original study's pipeline: Unique molecular identifiers were extracted from raw reads with MiGEC, and CDR3 positions were determined with MiXCR. For each individual, recombination models were inferred using an EM algorithm with the repgenHMM and IGoR tools. The analysis of shared clonotypes was done with the tcR package in R, with sharing normalized by the product of cloneset sizes. Out-of-frame nonproductive sequences were analyzed to study raw recombination free of thymic and clonal selection effects. The raw public reads went through TCRdb reprocessing: fastp at Q25, MiXCR clone calling, in-frame beta chains kept. Records with the same CDR3 protein are collapsed into one entry carrying the most frequent genes and DNA. Here the V and J calls rest on TCRdb's processing, not on the authors' analysis. For this sample there are 250,000 to 350,000 distinct CDR3 sequences; roughly 9.8% appear just once. The top ten constitute roughly 6.8% of the sample.

The same sample was also used in a study of yellow fever vaccine responses in identical twins. The second source states: According to the authors, in identical twins the way T cells responded to vaccination appeared partly convergent and partly personalized. Focusing on identical twins, the study followed the T cell clones that responded to the vaccine, and did so with precision.

The rearrangement combines TRBV4-1 with TRBJ2-3, with 7 junctional bases fitting TRBD2. This sequence was found in a woman aged 18-30 years in good health. The sequencing input was CD8+ T cells sorted from blood. The sequenced DNA is TGCGCCAGCACCGTGACTAGCCCCACCGCAGATACGCAGTATTTT. This encodes CASTVTSPTADTQYF.